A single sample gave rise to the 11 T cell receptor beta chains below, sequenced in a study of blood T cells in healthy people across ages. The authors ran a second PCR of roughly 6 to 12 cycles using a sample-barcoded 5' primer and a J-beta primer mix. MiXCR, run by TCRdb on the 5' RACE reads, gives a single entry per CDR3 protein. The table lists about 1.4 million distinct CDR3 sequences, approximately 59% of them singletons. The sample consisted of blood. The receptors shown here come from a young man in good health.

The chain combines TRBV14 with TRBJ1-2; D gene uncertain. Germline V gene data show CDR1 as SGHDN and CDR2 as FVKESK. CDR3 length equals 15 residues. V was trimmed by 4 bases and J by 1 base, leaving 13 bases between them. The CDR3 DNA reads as TGTGCCAGCAGCCCCGTTCTGGGGTTTAACTATGGCTACACCTTC. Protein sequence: CASSPVLGFNYGYTF.

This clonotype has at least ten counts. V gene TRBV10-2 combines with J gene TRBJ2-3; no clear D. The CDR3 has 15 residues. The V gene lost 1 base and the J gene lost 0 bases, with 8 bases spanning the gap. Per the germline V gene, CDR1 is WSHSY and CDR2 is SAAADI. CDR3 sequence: CASSEWVESTDTQYF. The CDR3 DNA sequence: TGCGCCAGCAGTGAGTGGGTGGAAAGCACAGATACGCAGTATTTT.

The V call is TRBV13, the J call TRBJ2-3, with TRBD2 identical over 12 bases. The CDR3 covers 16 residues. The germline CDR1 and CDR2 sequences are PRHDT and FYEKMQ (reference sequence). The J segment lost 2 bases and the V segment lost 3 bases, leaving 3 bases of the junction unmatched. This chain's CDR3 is CASSFGLAGNTDTQYF. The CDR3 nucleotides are TGTGCCAGCAGCTTTGGACTAGCGGGGAACACAGATACGCAGTATTTT.

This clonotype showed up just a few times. Here the CDR3 reads CASSFNGGTNEKLFF. DNA for the CDR3: TGTGCCAGCAGTTTTAATGGGGGAACTAATGAAAAACTGTTTTTT. The rearrangement joins TRBV12-3 or TRBV12-4 to TRBJ1-4, with D possibly TRBD1 on 5 matching bases. The CDR3 loop spans 15 amino acids. V was trimmed by 3 bases and J by 1 base, leaving 9 bases between them.

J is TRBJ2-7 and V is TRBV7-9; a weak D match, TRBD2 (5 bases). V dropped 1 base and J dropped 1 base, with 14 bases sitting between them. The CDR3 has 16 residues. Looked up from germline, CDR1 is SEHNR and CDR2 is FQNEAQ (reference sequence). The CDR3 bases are TGTGCCAGCAGCTTAGATGGTCTTTCGGGGTCCTACGAGCAGTACTTC. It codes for CASSLDGLSGSYEQYF.

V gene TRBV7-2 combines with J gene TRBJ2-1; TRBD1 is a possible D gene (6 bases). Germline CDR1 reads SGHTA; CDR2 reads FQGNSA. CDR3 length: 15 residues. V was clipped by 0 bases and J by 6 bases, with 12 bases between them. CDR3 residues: CASSLAGTYSNEQFF. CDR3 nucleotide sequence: TGTGCCAGCAGCTTAGCCGGGACATATAGCAATGAGCAGTTCTTC. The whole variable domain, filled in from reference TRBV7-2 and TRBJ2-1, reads GAGVSQSPSNKVTEKGKDVELRCDPISGHTALYWYRQSLGQGLEFLIYFQGNSAPDKSGLPSDRFSAERTGGSVSTLTIQRTQQEDSAVYLCASSLAGTYSNEQFFGPGTRLTVL.

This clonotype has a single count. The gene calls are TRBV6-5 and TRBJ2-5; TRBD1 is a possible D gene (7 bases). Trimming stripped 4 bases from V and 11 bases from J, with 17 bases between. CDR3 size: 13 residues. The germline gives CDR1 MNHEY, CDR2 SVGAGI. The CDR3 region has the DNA TGTGCCAGCAGTTGGAGGGGGCCGGGAGAGCAGTACTTC. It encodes CASSWRGPGEQYF.

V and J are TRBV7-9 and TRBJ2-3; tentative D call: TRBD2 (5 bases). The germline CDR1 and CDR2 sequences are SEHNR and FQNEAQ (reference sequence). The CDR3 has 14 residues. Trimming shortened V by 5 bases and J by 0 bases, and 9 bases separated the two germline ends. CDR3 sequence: CASSISVSTDTQYF. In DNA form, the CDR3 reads TGTGCCAGCAGCATTAGCGTTAGCACAGATACGCAGTATTTT.

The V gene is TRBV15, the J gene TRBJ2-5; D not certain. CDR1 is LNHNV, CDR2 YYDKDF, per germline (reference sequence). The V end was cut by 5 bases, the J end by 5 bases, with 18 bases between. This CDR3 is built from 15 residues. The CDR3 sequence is CATSGPGKSRETQYF. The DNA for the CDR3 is TGTGCCACCAGCGGGCCCGGAAAGTCCAGGGAGACCCAGTACTTC. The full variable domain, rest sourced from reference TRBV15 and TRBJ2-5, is DAMVIQNPRYQVTQFGKPVTLSCSQTLNHNVMYWYQQKSSQAPKLLFHYYDKDFNNEADTPDNFQSRRPNTSFCFLDIRSPGLGDTAMYLCATSGPGKSRETQYFGPGTRLLVL.

The CDR3 DNA is TGCGCCAGCAGCCATATACCTAGGGGGGTGGCGGATACGCAGTATTTT. This sequence encodes CASSHIPRGVADTQYF. V is TRBV4-1 and J is TRBJ2-3; D may match TRBD1 or TRBD2 (6 bases each). V was cut by 3 bases and J by 6 bases, with 19 bases left in between. Germline V gene sequence: CDR1 MGHRA, CDR2 YSYEKL. CDR3 size: 16 residues.

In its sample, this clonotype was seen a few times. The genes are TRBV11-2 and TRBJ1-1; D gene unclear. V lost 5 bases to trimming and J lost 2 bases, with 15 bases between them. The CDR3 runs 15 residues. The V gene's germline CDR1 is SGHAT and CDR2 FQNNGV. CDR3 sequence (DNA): TGTGCCAGCAGCGATTTTTCCCTTCCCAACACTGAAGCTTTCTTT. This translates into CASSDFSLPNTEAFF.